The rows below give T cell receptor beta chains drawn from one sample of a study of blood T cell repertoires in COVID-19. The repertoire was sequenced with immunoSEQ multiplex PCR; TCRdb's copy has only in-frame clones and lacks some. The sample consists of roughly 82,000 clones, over 70% of them appearing once. Sequences were obtained from peripheral blood. These receptors were collected from a woman between 55 and 75 years old with acute or convalescent COVID-19. The CDR3 runs from the conserved cysteine through the conserved F or W.

TRBJ1-1 | TRBV19 | CASSWDRNTEAFF
TRBJ2-3 | TRBV11-3 | CASSSRRSGVGTDTQYF
TRBJ2-2 | TRBV10-3 | CAISESSRGTNTGELFF
TRBJ1-1 | TRBV7-9 | CASSSLLGALNTEAFF
TRBJ2-2 | TRBV11-3 | CASSSSSGSGELFF
TRBJ2-2 | TRBV11-3 | CASSLGGGQLPLFF
TRBJ2-5 | TRBV5-6 | CASSLGQGAAEETQYF
TRBJ1-5 | TRBV9 | CASSPQDSNQPQHF
TRBJ2-7 | TRBV6-6 | CASSRSSGRAREQYF
TRBJ2-1 | TRBV27 | CASSLIQNNEQFF
TRBJ1-2 | TRBV29-1 | CSVRSNSNYGYTF
TRBJ1-4 | TRBV7-2 | CASSWGQADGGKLFF
TRBJ2-3 | TRBV24-1 | CATSDSDSVGSGYSTDTQYF
TRBJ2-7 | TRBV19 | CASSSAGFSYEQYF
TRBJ1-1 | TRBV5-1 | CASSLGQGVDTEAFF
TRBJ1-2 | TRBV6-5 | CASSYRDRTNYGYTF
TRBJ2-2 | TRBV14 | CASSQDFNTGELFF
TRBJ1-5 | TRBV10-2 | CASSPGTANQPQHF
TRBJ2-1 | TRBV11-3 | CASSLGDLLQFF
TRBJ2-7 | TRBV6-5 | CASTPSGRSNEQYF
TRBJ2-1 | TRBV5-1 | CASSFGTSGRRLGNEQFF
TRBJ1-2 | TRBV5-6 | CASRPGGRVNYGYTF
TRBJ1-2 | TRBV25-1 | CASSEYSRGRGYTF
TRBJ1-1 | TRBV11-3 | CASSLGGDSNTEAFF
TRBJ2-1 | TRBV7-6 | CASSETSLKANEQFF
TRBJ1-1 | TRBV3-1/TRBV3-2 | CASSQMAFDTEAFF
TRBJ1-1 | TRBV7-3 | CASSKSGITEAFF
TRBJ1-3 | TRBV2 | CASQTGTGGNTIYF
TRBJ2-4 | TRBV11-2 | CASSPQGSNIQYF
TRBJ1-5 | TRBV6-1 | CASSETGANQPQHF
TRBJ1-1 | TRBV5-4 | CASSLTGDPAAFF
TRBJ1-2 | TRBV5-1 | CASSDQGKGYGYTF
TRBJ2-1 | TRBV7-9 | CASSLESATEQFF
TRBJ2-7 | TRBV7-9 | CASTLQGALDYEQYF
TRBJ2-3 | TRBV5-1 | CASSPPVPDTQYF
TRBJ2-2 | TRBV11-2 | CASSKLAGGPHANTGELFF
TRBJ1-4 | TRBV9 | CASSVGWTGAQRFTNEKLFF
TRBJ2-7 | TRBV30 | CAWSSGGYEQYF
TRBJ1-5 | TRBV5-6 | CASSLAGGSNQPQHF
TRBJ1-2 | TRBV19 | CASSMRTGGTIISGYTF
TRBJ2-7 | TRBV30 | CAWSVPGGGGYEQYF
TRBJ2-1 | TRBV30 | CAWRGASSYNEQFF
TRBJ2-6 | TRBV5-4 | CASSLVRGTGANVLTF
TRBJ1-1 | TRBV6-1 | CASSEGTGRRTEAFF
TRBJ1-2 | TRBV5-4 | CASSPALTDYGYTF
TRBJ1-2 | TRBV5-4 | CASSLGTDYGYTF
TRBJ1-1 | TRBV4-1 | CASSQDFGADRAVPNTEAFF
TRBJ1-6 | TRBV28 | CASRDISNSPLHF